Following are 19 T cell receptor beta chains from one sample sequenced in a study of T cells in Graves' hyperthyroidism and ophthalmopathy. The source material, RNA transcripts, was used to amplify TCR beta CDR3 regions. The HTBI set primed first-round TCR CDR3 RT-PCR. Each CDR3 protein gets one entry after TCRdb re-called the multiplex PCR reads with MiXCR. Of more than 500,000 distinct CDR3 sequences listed, 15% to 20% are singletons. The sequenced material came from blood. These receptors were taken from a woman under 40 with Graves' ophthalmopathy.

In its sample, this clonotype was seen many times. This rearrangement joins TRBV4-1 to TRBJ1-1; 7 bases are a match to TRBD1. Trimming removed 4 bases from V and 1 base from J; junction bases left unmatched: 6. Germline CDR1 and CDR2: MGHRA and YSYEKL. The CDR3 consists of 15 residues. The CDR3 protein is CASSRAGTANTEAFF. DNA for the CDR3: TGCGCCAGCAGCCGGGCCGGGACAGCGAACACTGAAGCTTTCTTT.

At least ten counts were recorded for this clonotype. The chain recombines TRBV20-1 with TRBJ2-5, with 7 nucleotides matching TRBD1. The ends lost 6 bases at V and 3 bases at J; junction bases unmatched: 4. The CDR3 is 12 amino acids. Per the germline V gene, CDR1 is DFQATT and CDR2 is SNEGSKA (reference sequence). CDR3 loop: CSARTGKETQYF. The CDR3, as DNA: TGCAGTGCCAGGACAGGAAAAGAGACCCAGTACTTC.

This clonotype occurred many times. The chain employs TRBV11-2 and TRBJ1-2; 7 bases line up with TRBD1. The CDR3 contains 15 residues. The germline CDR1 and CDR2 sequences are SGHAT and FQNNGV. V lost 5 bases, J lost 5 bases, and 11 bases stayed unmatched. The CDR3 region is CASSPQATGLYGYTF. The CDR3 DNA reads TGTGCCAGCAGCCCTCAAGCGACAGGGCTGTATGGCTACACCTTC.

This clonotype has at least ten counts. The chain is built from TRBV30 and TRBJ2-3; D is undetermined. The germline gives CDR1 GTSNPN, CDR2 SVGIG (reference sequence). The V and J ends lost 0 bases and 0 bases respectively, with 10 bases between them. The CDR3 runs to 15 residues. The CDR3 reads CAWSVGATSTDTQYF. The CDR3 DNA is TGTGCCTGGAGTGTCGGAGCGACTAGCACAGATACGCAGTATTTT.

The chain recombines TRBV6-2 or TRBV6-3 with TRBJ2-7; 9 bases fit TRBD1. Germline V gene lookup returns CDR1 MNHEY and CDR2 SVGEGT. The CDR3 runs to 17 residues. J lost 0 bases, V lost 10 bases, and 16 bases had no gene match. The CDR3 DNA sequence: TGTGCCACGGGCCCGGGACAGGGCTGGGTCGGCTCCTACGAGCAGTACTTC. It is translated as CATGPGQGWVGSYEQYF.

The table lists this clonotype with many counts. The chain employs TRBV2 and TRBJ2-7; TRBD2 matches 9 bases. The CDR3 contains 15 residues. Germline V gene lookup returns CDR1 SNHLY and CDR2 FYNNEI. The junction had 9 bases not matched to a gene; V was cut back by 7 bases and J by 2 bases. DNA of the CDR3: TGTGCCAGCACGGCGCGACTAGCGGCCACCTACGAGCAGTACTTC. Amino acid sequence: CASTARLAATYEQYF.

This clonotype came up many times. V and J are TRBV30 and TRBJ2-2, with D unresolved. This CDR3 contains 12 residues. Trimming took off 2 bases at V and 7 bases at J, with 8 bases between the two ends. Germline V gene data show CDR1 as GTSNPN and CDR2 as SVGIG (reference sequence). The CDR3 DNA is TGTGCCTGGAGTATCAGCGACGGGGAGCTGTTTTTT. Protein product: CAWSISDGELFF.

This clonotype has a count of ten or more. The rearrangement links TRBV20-1 to TRBJ2-5; D is uncertain. The CDR3 is made up of 13 amino acids. V lost 4 bases and J lost 1, with 10 bases in between. Germline CDR1 and CDR2: DFQATT and SNEGSKA (reference sequence). CDR3 in amino acids: CSATTDPQETQYF. CDR3 sequence (DNA): TGCAGTGCTACTACAGACCCCCAAGAGACCCAGTACTTC.

CDR3 sequence reads: CASSLWWRTEAFF. The CDR3, as DNA: TGTGCCAGCAGCTTATGGTGGCGGACTGAAGCTTTCTTT. V gene TRBV7-2 combines with J gene TRBJ1-1; D not certain. Trimming pared 2 bases from V and 5 bases from J, leaving 9 bases between. The germline V gene has CDR1 SGHTA and CDR2 FQGNSA. CDR3 length: 13 residues.

The chain employs TRBV6-1 and TRBJ2-7; D may be TRBD2 (7 bases). Germline-derived CDR1 and CDR2 are MNHNS and SASEGT. The V gene lost 1 base and the J gene lost 1 base, with 14 bases spanning the gap. The CDR3 sequence is 16 residues long. CDR3 sequence: CASSEEGGAGSYEQYF. Written as DNA, the CDR3 is TGTGCCAGCAGTGAAGAAGGGGGGGCAGGTTCCTACGAGCAGTACTTC.

This clonotype has more than one count but fewer than ten. The gene calls are TRBV29-1 and TRBJ1-1; 10 nucleotides agree with TRBD1. CDR3 length equals 14 residues. J lost 3 bases, V lost 4 bases, and 5 bases had no gene match. The germline gives CDR1 SQVTM, CDR2 ANQGSEA. CDR3 nucleotide sequence: TGCAGCGTTGTAGGCGGGACAGGGGACACTGAAGCTTTCTTT. As protein: CSVVGGTGDTEAFF. Full variable domain (remainder filled in from reference TRBV29-1 and TRBJ1-1): SAVISQKPSRDICQRGTSLTIQCQVDSQVTMMFWYRQQPGQSLTLIATANQGSEATYESGFVIDKFPISRPNLTFSTLTVSNMSPEDSSIYLCSVVGGTGDTEAFFGQGTRLTVV.

This clonotype was seen repeatedly, ten times or more. V gene TRBV11-2 combines with J gene TRBJ2-1; TRBD2 agrees at 11 bases. CDR3 size: 16 residues. The germline V gene encodes CDR1 SGHAT and CDR2 FQNNGV. Trimming cost V 3 bases and J 2 bases; bases outside gene matches: 3. CDR3 DNA: TGTGCCAGCAGCTTCTATAGCGGGAGGGCCTACAATGAGCAGTTCTTC. Translation gives CASSFYSGRAYNEQFF. Full variable domain (outside the CDR3, taken from reference TRBV11-2 and TRBJ2-1): EAGVAQSPRYKIIEKRQSVAFWCNPISGHATLYWYQQILGQGPKLLIQFQNNGVVDDSQLPKDRFSAERLKGVDSTLKIQPAKLEDSAVYLCASSFYSGRAYNEQFFGPGTRLTVL.

This clonotype has at least ten counts. V and J are TRBV7-9 and TRBJ2-3; D is uncertain. This CDR3 is 15 amino acids long. Germline CDR1 is SEHNR and CDR2 is FQNEAQ (reference sequence). V dropped 1 base and J dropped 3 bases, with 11 bases sitting between them. Here the CDR3 DNA reads TGTGCCAGCAGCTTAGTGTCATTTGGGACAGATACGCAGTATTTT. Amino acid sequence: CASSLVSFGTDTQYF.

This clonotype was counted a few times. The rearrangement links TRBV29-1 to TRBJ1-1; tentatively, D is TRBD1 (6 bases). The CDR3 is made up of 12 amino acids. Germline V lookup: CDR1 SQVTM, CDR2 ANQGSEA. V was clipped by 1 base and J by 9 bases, with 12 bases between them. In DNA, the CDR3 is TGCAGCGTTGAAGTGGGGGCGGATAAAGCTTTCTTT. Translated: CSVEVGADKAFF.

For this clonotype: At one end, the junction sequence differs from germline, possibly due to a read error. The V call is TRBV15, the J call TRBJ2-1; weak D call: TRBD2 (6 bases). The germline gives CDR1 LNHNV, CDR2 YYDKDF (reference sequence). The CDR3 sequence is 18 residues long. The CDR3 DNA is TGTGCCACCTGCAGAGATCCAACTAGCACGCCAGTATACAATGAGCAGTTCTTC. Translated, it gives CATCRDPTSTPVYNEQFF. Looking up the rest from reference TRBV15 and TRBJ2-1 gives the full variable domain: DAMVIQNPRYQVTQFGKPVTLSCSQTLNHNVMYWYQQKSSQAPKLLFHYYDKDFNNEADTPDNFQSRRPNTSFCFLDIRSPGLGDTAMYLCATCRDPTSTPVYNEQFFGPGTRLTVL.

Only a few counts were recorded for this clonotype. The rearrangement uses TRBV20-1 and TRBJ2-2; a weak D match, TRBD2 (6 bases). Germline CDR1 DFQATT, CDR2 SNEGSKA (reference sequence). The CDR3 covers 15 residues. V lost 3 bases to trimming and J lost 4 bases, with 15 bases between them. The CDR3 reads CSARGSSVSTGELFF. CDR3 DNA sequence: TGCAGTGCTAGGGGGTCTAGCGTTAGCACCGGGGAGCTGTTTTTT.

The chain recombines TRBV12-3 or TRBV12-4 with TRBJ2-1; TRBD2 matches 14 bases. The CDR3 length is 16 residues. After removal of 6 bases from V and 7 bases from J, the junction contained 8 bases not matched to a gene. In DNA, the CDR3 is TGTGCCAGCAGCCGGGGACTAGCGGGAGTGGGTAATGAGCAGTTCTTC. The encoded protein is CASSRGLAGVGNEQFF.

V gene TRBV12-3 or TRBV12-4 combines with J gene TRBJ2-1; 9 bases map to TRBD2. The CDR3 length is 14 residues. Trimming took 4 bases from V and 8 from J; bases not matched to a gene: 6. The DNA for the CDR3 is TGTGCCAGCAGTTCCCTAGCGGGAATGGATGAGCAGTTCTTC. Translation gives CASSSLAGMDEQFF.

This clonotype was recorded many times. The rearrangement joins TRBV6-2 or TRBV6-3 to TRBJ2-1; 11 nucleotides agree with TRBD2. The CDR3 consists of 20 residues. Germline V gives CDR1 MNHEY, CDR2 SVGEGT. Trimming removed 2 bases from V and 0 bases from J; junction bases left unmatched: 12. The CDR3 nucleotides read TGTGCCAGCAGTTACACCGCCCCCGGACTAGCGGGCCTCTCCTACAATGAGCAGTTCTTC. It is translated as CASSYTAPGLAGLSYNEQFF.